This T cell receptor (beta chain) was sequenced in a study of control samples from healthy donors and cancer patients. Libraries were prepared by immunoSEQ multiplex PCR; TCRdb keeps only in-frame clonotypes and omits some of them. The sample holds 90,000 to 150,000 clones; 85% to 90% are singletons and the top ten take about 12%. The count of this clone is one. This CDR3 spans 15 amino acids. J gave up 4 bases and V 2 bases, and 4 bases lay outside the gene matches. Germline V CDR1 and CDR2: MNHEY, SMNVEV (reference sequence). The TCR originated in a man in his thirties or forties in good health. The sequencing input was blood. The chain joins TRBV27 to TRBJ2-3; TRBD1 aligns across 9 bases. CDR3 in amino acids: CASSLGQGRADTQYF. As DNA, the CDR3 is TGTGCCAGCAGTTTAGGACAGGGGAGGGCAGATACGCAGTATTTT.